The rows below give T cell receptor beta chains drawn from one sample of a study of T cell changes during pregnancy in multiple sclerosis. Profiling relied on immunoSEQ multiplex PCR, and the TCRdb table lists in-frame clones only, not all of them. The sample consists of tens of thousands of clones, approximately 91% of them appearing once. Sequenced material: CD4+ T cells from peripheral blood mononuclear cells, taken in the third trimester of pregnancy. These receptors were collected from a female donor with multiple sclerosis, enrolled in a pregnancy study. CDR3s include the opening cysteine and the closing phenylalanine or tryptophan. The D gene is left open where the match is weak. Size values are once, few and many counts, or a class for expanded clones, and some rows have none.

TRBJ2-7 NA TRBD1 TRBV19 CASGTASSYEQYF TGTGCCAGTGGGACAGCGAGCTCCTACGAGCAGTACTTC
TRBJ1-6 NA NA TRBV2 CASRSDTGNSPLHF TGTGCCAGTCGATCAGACACGGGAAATTCACCCCTCCACTTT
TRBJ2-7 NA NA TRBV14 CASSPLGLAYEQYF TGTGCCAGCAGCCCGTTGGGGCTCGCCTACGAGCAGTACTTC
TRBJ2-7 NA TRBD1 TRBV11-2 CASSLDRGSYEQYF TGTGCCAGCAGCTTAGACAGGGGGTCGTACGAGCAGTACTTC
TRBJ1-5 NA TRBD1 TRBV10-3 CAISAGDRGHNQPQHF TGTGCCATCAGTGCCGGTGACAGGGGGCACAATCAGCCCCAGCATTTT
TRBJ1-5 NA NA TRBV2 CASSATRDSMGQPQHF TGTGCCAGCAGTGCAACCCGGGATTCGATGGGACAGCCCCAGCATTTT
TRBJ1-5 NA NA TRBV2 CASTGGQSANQPQHF TGTGCCAGCACCGGGGGGCAGTCCGCCAATCAGCCCCAGCATTTT
TRBJ2-7 NA NA TRBV4-1 CASSQVPRGASYEQYF TGCGCCAGCAGCCAAGTTCCGCGGGGCGCCTCCTACGAGCAGTACTTC
TRBJ2-3 NA TRBD1 TRBV10-1 CASKKGARPEGTDTQYF TGCGCCAGCAAGAAGGGGGCCAGACCCGAAGGCACAGATACGCAGTATTTT
TRBJ2-1 once NA TRBV6-5 CASWGDNEQFF TGTGCCTCCTGGGGGGACAATGAGCAGTTCTTC
TRBJ2-2 NA TRBD2 TRBV6-1 CASSESAGGPDGELFF TGTGCCAGCAGTGAATCTGCGGGGGGGCCTGACGGGGAGCTGTTTTTT
TRBJ2-5 NA TRBD2 TRBV19 CASSGGLALETQYF TGTGCCAGTAGTGGGGGACTAGCCCTAGAGACCCAGTACTTC
TRBJ2-1 NA TRBD2 TRBV19 CASSILAGGRINEQFF TGTGCCAGTAGTATTTTAGCGGGGGGCCGGATCAATGAGCAGTTCTTC
TRBJ2-7 NA NA TRBV9 CASSALGGASYEQYF TGTGCCAGCAGCGCCCTAGGGGGAGCCTCCTACGAGCAGTACTTC
TRBJ2-7 NA TRBD2 TRBV2 CASIRSGGTYEQYF TGTGCCAGCATTAGGAGCGGGGGGACCTACGAGCAGTACTTC
TRBJ1-2 NA TRBD1 TRBV14 CASSVDRVGGYTF TGTGCCAGCAGCGTCGACAGGGTTGGTGGCTACACCTTC
TRBJ1-2 NA NA TRBV25-1 CASSEITPRGGYTF TGTGCCAGCAGTGAAATCACACCCAGAGGTGGCTACACCTTC
TRBJ1-2 NA NA TRBV19 CASSMTANYGYTF TGTGCCAGTAGTATGACAGCGAACTATGGCTACACCTTC
TRBJ2-7 NA TRBD1 TRBV9 CASSPGTGAVYEQYF TGTGCCAGCAGCCCCGGGACAGGGGCGGTCTACGAGCAGTACTTC
TRBJ2-3 NA TRBD2 TRBV7-2 CASSPPGRAGGADTQYF TGTGCCAGCAGCCCCCCGGGACGAGCGGGGGGCGCAGATACGCAGTATTTT
TRBJ2-2 NA NA TRBV6-1 CASSEAHSSSNTGELFF TGTGCCAGCAGTGAAGCGCATAGTAGCAGCAACACCGGGGAGCTGTTTTTT
TRBJ2-2 once TRBD2 TRBV5-1 CASSSLPGLAGENTGELFF TGCGCCAGCAGCTCACTCCCGGGACTAGCGGGGGAGAACACCGGGGAGCTGTTTTTT
TRBJ2-7 NA NA TRBV25-1 CASSGNPSEQYF TGTGCCAGCAGTGGCAATCCCAGCGAGCAGTACTTC
TRBJ2-5 once NA TRBV14 CASSPPTWGEETQYF TGTGCCAGCAGCCCACCGACCTGGGGGGAGGAGACCCAGTACTTC
TRBJ2-3 NA TRBD1 TRBV4-1 CASSHYRGGDTQYF TGCGCCAGCAGCCACTACAGGGGCGGAGATACGCAGTATTTT
TRBJ1-4 once NA TRBV6-6 CASRGALPNEKLFF TGTGCCAGCAGAGGGGCCCTTCCTAATGAAAAACTGTTTTTT
TRBJ2-1 NA TRBD1 TRBV4-2 CASSQPGQGTYNEQFF TGTGCCAGCAGCCAGCCGGGACAGGGGACCTACAATGAGCAGTTCTTC
TRBJ1-6 NA NA TRBV25-1 CASSGVYNSPLHF TGTGCCAGCAGTGGAGTCTATAATTCACCCCTCCACTTT
TRBJ1-1 NA NA TRBV6-5 CASRNGGEGTEAFF TGTGCCAGCAGAAACGGAGGGGAGGGCACTGAAGCTTTCTTT
TRBJ1-2 NA NA TRBV19 CATEGTGWNYGYTF TGTGCCACCGAGGGTACAGGGTGGAACTATGGCTACACCTTC
TRBJ1-6 NA NA TRBV5-1 CASSPGGREYNSPLHF TGCGCCAGCAGCCCGGGAGGGCGGGAGTATAATTCACCCCTCCACTTT
TRBJ1-2 NA NA TRBV6-1 CASSAPANYGYTF TGTGCCAGCAGTGCTCCGGCTAACTATGGCTACACCTTC
TRBJ1-2 NA NA TRBV4-2 CASSPHAGIVTNYGYTF TGTGCCAGCAGCCCCCATGCAGGGATCGTCACTAACTATGGCTACACCTTC
TRBJ1-2 NA TRBD1 TRBV14 CASSQGTGLTLGHGYTF TGTGCCAGCAGCCAAGGGACAGGTCTTACTCTGGGTCATGGCTACACCTTC
TRBJ2-1 NA NA TRBV1 CTSVVSGGSGYNEQFF TGCACCAGCGTTGTAAGCGGGGGAAGTGGATACAATGAGCAGTTCTTC
TRBJ1-2 NA NA TRBV5-6 CASSTDSGEYGYTF TGTGCCAGCAGTACTGACAGCGGGGAGTATGGCTACACCTTC
TRBJ1-2 NA NA TRBV19 CASRLGRGRSGASYGYTF TGTGCCAGTAGATTGGGCAGGGGACGAAGTGGGGCTAGCTATGGCTACACCTTC
TRBJ1-4 NA TRBD1 TRBV19 CASRQTGRLFF TGTGCCAGTAGACAGACAGGGAGGCTGTTTTTT
TRBJ2-2 NA TRBD1 TRBV5-1 CASSFRTGNTGELFF TGCGCCAGCAGCTTTCGGACAGGAAACACCGGGGAGCTGTTTTTT
TRBJ2-3 NA TRBD2 TRBV7-6 CASSLETSGGQTDTQYF TGTGCCAGCAGCTTAGAAACTAGCGGGGGTCAAACAGATACGCAGTATTTT
TRBJ2-5 NA TRBD1 TRBV6-4 CASTYGTEEETQYF TGTGCCAGCACTTACGGGACAGAAGAAGAGACCCAGTACTTC